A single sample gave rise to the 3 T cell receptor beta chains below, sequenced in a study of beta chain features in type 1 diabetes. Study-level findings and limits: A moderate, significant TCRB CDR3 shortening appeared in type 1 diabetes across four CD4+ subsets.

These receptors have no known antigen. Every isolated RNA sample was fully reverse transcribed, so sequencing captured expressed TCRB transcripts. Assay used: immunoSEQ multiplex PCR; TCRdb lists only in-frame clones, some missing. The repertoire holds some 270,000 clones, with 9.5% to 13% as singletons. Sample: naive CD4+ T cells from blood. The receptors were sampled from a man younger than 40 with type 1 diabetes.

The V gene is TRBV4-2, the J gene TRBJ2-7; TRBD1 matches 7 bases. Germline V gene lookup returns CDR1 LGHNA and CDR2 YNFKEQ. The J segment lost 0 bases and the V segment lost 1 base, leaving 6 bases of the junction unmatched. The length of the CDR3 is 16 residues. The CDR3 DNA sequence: TGTGCCAGCAGCCAAGCCGGACAGGTGTTCTCCTACGAGCAGTACTTC. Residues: CASSQAGQVFSYEQYF.

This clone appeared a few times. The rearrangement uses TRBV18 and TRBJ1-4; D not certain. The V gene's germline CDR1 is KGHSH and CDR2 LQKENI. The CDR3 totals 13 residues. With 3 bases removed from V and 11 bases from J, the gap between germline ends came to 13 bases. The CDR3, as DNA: TGTGCCAGCTCACCGGGGAGGGTGTCGAAACTGTTTTTT. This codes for CASSPGRVSKLFF.

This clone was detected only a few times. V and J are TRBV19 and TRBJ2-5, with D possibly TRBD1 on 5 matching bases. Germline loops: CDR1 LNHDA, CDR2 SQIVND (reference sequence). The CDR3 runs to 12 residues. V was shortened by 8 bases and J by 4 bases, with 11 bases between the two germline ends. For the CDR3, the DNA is TGTGCCAGTGGATGGGGCCGAGAGACCCAGTACTTC. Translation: CASGWGRETQYF.